This T cell receptor beta chain emerged from a study of monozygotic twins with inflammatory bowel disease. Eight distinct reactions (per sample) were used to make the cDNA. TCRdb reprocessed the 5' RACE reads; each CDR3 protein has one entry and no DNA is given. The sample table includes about 380,000 distinct CDR3 sequences. Germline V gives CDR1 SGHRS, CDR2 YFSETQ. CDR3 length equals 15 residues. Regarding the study as a whole: Especially with disease activity, IBD patients shared fewer clonotypes with others than healthy twins did.

Note on this clonotype: Its antigen is currently unknown.

The receptor comes from a human donor with ulcerative colitis or Crohn's disease, or a healthy co-twin of an affected twin (not recorded which). V gene TRBV5-1 combines with J gene TRBJ2-5; the D call of TRBD1 rests on TCRdb alone, since no DNA is present to check it. The sequenced sample was blood. CDR3 in amino acids: CASSLETGGKETQYF. Full variable domain (missing parts from reference TRBV5-1 and TRBJ2-5): KAGVTQTPRYLIKTRGQQVTLSCSPISGHRSVSWYQQTPGQGLQFLFEYFSETQRNKGNFPGRFSGRQFSNSRSEMNVSTLELGDSALYLCASSLETGGKETQYFGPGTRLLVL.